A selection of T cell receptor beta chains follows, all from one sample in a study of neurological immune-mediated disorders. TCRdb independently ran MiXCR on the 5' RACE reads; one entry per CDR3 protein. The sample includes 46,000 or so distinct CDR3 sequences, 10% seen only once; the top ten take about 20%. Sequenced: PBMCs. These TCRs come from a woman aged 40 to 55 with HTLV-1-associated myelopathy (HAM/TSP). Both conserved end residues are part of each CDR3. The D gene is left open where the match is weak. Clone size is shown for a subset of rows, as once, few, many or a class of expanded clone.

CDR3aa	CDR3nt	abundance	v_gene	j_gene	d_gene
CASSLETGNTEAFF	TGTGCCAGCAGTTTAGAGACAGGCAACACTGAAGCTTTCTTT	many	TRBV12-3/TRBV12-4	TRBJ1-1	NA
CASSLSTRERGNTYEQYF	TGTGCCAGCAGCCTATCCACTCGGGAGCGGGGGAATACCTACGAGCAGTACTTC	NA	TRBV7-8	TRBJ2-7	TRBD2
CASSRRPGNQPQHF	TGCGCCAGCAGCCGAAGGCCAGGCAATCAGCCCCAGCATTTT	NA	TRBV4-3	TRBJ1-5	NA
CAGSTGELFF	TGTGCCGGATCTACCGGGGAGCTGTTTTTT	NA	TRBV30	TRBJ2-2	NA
CASSVGGGPHGYTF	TGTGCCAGCAGCGTAGGGGGAGGGCCCCATGGCTACACCTTC	NA	TRBV9	TRBJ1-2	NA
CSVAKRIGGEPFVSSYEQYF	TGCAGCGTTGCAAAAAGGATCGGGGGGGAACCTTTTGTGAGCTCCTACGAGCAGTACTTC	many	TRBV29-1	TRBJ2-7	TRBD2
CASSSVQGRQPQHF	TGTGCCAGCAGTTCGGTACAGGGCCGGCAGCCACAGCATTTT	NA	TRBV12-3/TRBV12-4	TRBJ1-5	NA
CASSDGTGVEKLFF	TGTGCCAGCAGCGACGGGACAGGGGTTGAAAAACTGTTTTTT	many	TRBV9	TRBJ1-4	TRBD1
CSVEDPGQHNEQFF	TGCAGCGTTGAAGATCCGGGACAGCACAATGAGCAGTTCTTC	many	TRBV29-1	TRBJ2-1	TRBD1
CASSIQGGNQPQHF	TGTGCCAGCAGTATACAGGGTGGCAATCAGCCCCAGCATTTT	many	TRBV12-3/TRBV12-4	TRBJ1-5	NA
CASSEELAGAYEQYF	TGTGCCAGCAGTGAAGAACTAGCGGGGGCCTACGAGCAGTACTTC	many	TRBV2	TRBJ2-7	TRBD2
CASSKTSGVNSYNEQFF	TGCGCCAGCAGCAAGACTAGCGGGGTGAACTCCTACAATGAGCAGTTCTTC	many	TRBV5-1	TRBJ2-1	TRBD2
CSATVNTEAFF	TGCAGTGCAACGGTGAACACTGAAGCTTTCTTT	many	TRBV20-1	TRBJ1-1	NA
CSATGTGRRGGYGYTF	TGCAGCGCCACGGGGACAGGGCGCAGGGGGGGCTATGGCTACACCTTC	NA	TRBV29-1	TRBJ1-2	TRBD1
CASSLGNSPNYGYTF	TGTGCCAGCAGCTTAGGGAACAGTCCTAACTATGGCTACACCTTC	many	TRBV7-9	TRBJ1-2	NA
CASSLSGNTIYF	TGTGCCAGCAGCCTCTCGGGAAACACCATATATTTT	many	TRBV5-6	TRBJ1-3	NA
CATSGMNNEQFF	TGTGCCACCAGTGGCATGAACAATGAGCAGTTCTTC	many	TRBV24-1	TRBJ2-1	NA
CASSTGTGGNEQFF	TGTGCCAGCAGCACCGGGACAGGGGGAAATGAGCAGTTCTTC	many	TRBV25-1	TRBJ2-1	TRBD1
CASSARTTGELFF	TGCGCCAGCAGCGCTCGGACCACCGGGGAGCTGTTTTTT	many	TRBV10-1	TRBJ2-2	NA
CASSQAGVDTQYF	TGTGCCAGCAGCCAAGCGGGGGTAGATACGCAGTATTTT	many	TRBV2	TRBJ2-3	TRBD2
CASSLRTSDTQYF	TGCGCCAGCAGCTTACGAACCTCAGATACGCAGTATTTT	many	TRBV5-1	TRBJ2-3	NA
CASSLWRGSYEQYF	TGTGCCAGCAGCTTATGGCGGGGTTCGTACGAGCAGTACTTC	NA	TRBV7-2	TRBJ2-7	NA
CASSQVGNAPDTQYF	TGTGCCAGCAGCCAAGTCGGGAACGCGCCCGATACGCAGTATTTT	many	TRBV4-2	TRBJ2-3	NA
CATSDLSGGEDEQFF	TGTGCCACCAGTGACCTGAGCGGGGGTGAGGATGAGCAGTTCTTC	many	TRBV24-1	TRBJ2-1	TRBD2
CASSYSRPASPLHF	TGTGCCAGCAGTTACTCGAGACCAGCCTCACCCCTCCACTTT	many	TRBV6-2/TRBV6-3	TRBJ1-6	NA
CAIGQNYEQYF	TGTGCCATCGGACAGAACTACGAGCAGTACTTC	many	TRBV10-3	TRBJ2-7	NA
CASSLGGEEWGTEAFF	TGCGCCAGCAGCTTGGGGGGTGAAGAATGGGGAACTGAAGCTTTCTTT	many	TRBV5-1	TRBJ1-1	NA
CASSYSTDRYNEQFF	TGTGCCAGCAGTTACAGTACGGACAGATACAATGAGCAGTTCTTC	many	TRBV6-2/TRBV6-3	TRBJ2-1	NA
CASRSRPGDTQYF	TGTGCCAGCAGGTCCCGACCCGGGGATACGCAGTATTTT	many	TRBV6-5	TRBJ2-3	NA
CASSLAGVPKNIQYF	TGTGCCAGCAGCTTGGCAGGGGTCCCCAAAAACATTCAGTACTTC	many	TRBV12-3/TRBV12-4	TRBJ2-4	NA
CASSEDRSGGVIRYF	TGTGCCAGCAGTGAAGATCGGTCAGGGGGGGTTATTCGGTACTTC	few	TRBV25-1	TRBJ2-7	NA
CASSQTSGGGGLTQYF	TGTGCCAGCAGCCAAACTAGCGGGGGGGGCGGATTGACCCAGTACTTC	many	TRBV3-1	TRBJ2-5	TRBD2
CASRPAGNGGYTF	TGTGCCAGCAGGCCGGCCGGGAACGGAGGCTACACCTTC	many	TRBV6-5	TRBJ1-2	NA
CSAPPGQGSPLHF	TGCAGTGCACCTCCGGGACAGGGGTCACCCCTCCACTTT	NA	TRBV20-1	TRBJ1-6	TRBD1
CASSSENRVHTGELFF	TGTGCCAGCAGTTCCGAGAACAGGGTGCACACCGGGGAGCTGTTTTTT	many	TRBV12-3/TRBV12-4	TRBJ2-2	NA
CAIGRDREAGEQYF	TGTGCCATCGGTCGGGACAGGGAGGCCGGCGAGCAGTACTTC	many	TRBV10-3	TRBJ2-7	TRBD1